This T cell receptor beta chain was captured in a study of cytomegalovirus exposure and HLA in healthy donors. Germline assignment: CDR1 LGHNA and CDR2 YNFKEQ. This CDR3 is built from 19 residues. The V and J ends lost 5 bases and 8 bases, in that order; junction bases with no gene match: 23. Sequencing used immunoSEQ multiplex PCR; TCRdb keeps in-frame clones, though not all of them. The profile shows over 100,000 clones, nearly 90% of them singletons. This TCR was recovered from a woman aged 18-30 years in good health and CMV-seronegative. The sample taken for sequencing was PBMCs. J is TRBJ2-1 and V is TRBV4-2; 8 nucleotides agree with TRBD2. CDR3 sequence reads: CASSNVRGGRLSDNDEQFF. The CDR3 bases are TGTGCCAGCAGCAACGTCCGGGGGGGCCGGCTATCTGATAATGATGAGCAGTTCTTC.